Each of the 25 T cell receptor beta chains below was sequenced from the same sample in a study of cytomegalovirus exposure and HLA in healthy donors. The PCR employed 60 Vbeta primers together with 13 Jbeta primers. The protocol was immunoSEQ multiplex PCR, while the TCRdb copy is restricted to in-frame clones and leaves out a portion. The sample shows about 160,000 clones, roughly four fifths of them seen only once. Sequenced: PBMCs. The source is a man in his forties in good health and CMV-seronegative.

V is TRBV2 and J is TRBJ2-5, with 7 bases that match TRBD1. The CDR3 extends over 13 amino acids. Losses at the gene ends were 8 bases for V and 0 bases for J; bases not matched to a gene: 3. Germline loops: CDR1 SNHLY, CDR2 FYNNEI. The CDR3 region has the DNA TGTGCCAGCTCCGGACAGGACCAAGAGACCCAGTACTTC. Its protein is CASSGQDQETQYF.

In its sample, this clone was seen many times. The chain recombines TRBV6-1 with TRBJ2-1, with a weak D call TRBD2 (6 bases). The CDR3 is 15 amino acids. From germline, CDR1 is MNHNS and CDR2 SASEGT. Trimming removed 1 base at V and 4 bases at J, with 11 bases between. CDR3 nucleotide sequence: TGTGCCAGCAGTGAAGGAGATGCGGGGTACAATGAGCAGTTCTTC. Its protein product is CASSEGDAGYNEQFF.

J is TRBJ2-7 and V is TRBV6-6, with 7 bases matching TRBD1. This CDR3 has 13 amino acids. Looked up from germline, CDR1 is MNHNY and CDR2 is SVGAGI (reference sequence). Trimming cost V 6 bases and J 5 bases; bases outside gene matches: 7. The DNA for the CDR3 is TGTGCCAGCAGGACAGGGATGACCAACGAGCAGTACTTC. Its protein product is CASRTGMTNEQYF.

This clone was seen only once. The V gene is TRBV5-1, the J gene TRBJ2-3; D may be TRBD1 (5 bases). CDR3 length: 14 amino acids. CDR1 is SGHRS, CDR2 YFSETQ, per germline. The V end was cut by 4 bases, the J end by 2 bases, with 11 bases between. CDR3 bases: TGCGCCAGCAGCCCCCCACAGGTCACAGATACGCAGTATTTT. It translates to CASSPPQVTDTQYF.

The chain couples TRBV30 to TRBJ2-7; a weak D match, TRBD1 (5 bases). The V gene's germline CDR1 is GTSNPN and CDR2 SVGIG (reference sequence). The ends were cut back, 5 bases at V and 1 base at J, with 9 bases in the middle. The CDR3 extends over 12 amino acids. The CDR3 DNA reads TGTGCCTGGGACACAGGTTCCTACGAGCAGTACTTC. It is translated as CAWDTGSYEQYF.

The rearrangement uses TRBV9 and TRBJ1-2; 10 bases align to TRBD1. Unmatched junction bases numbered 10, after V lost 1 base and J lost 7 bases. The CDR3 contains 16 residues. CDR1 and CDR2 (germline): SGDLS, YYNGEE. CDR3 bases: TGTGCCAGCAGCGTATGGGCGGACAGGGGGGGTGGTGGCTACACCTTC. It yields the protein CASSVWADRGGGGYTF.

The chain couples TRBV5-8 to TRBJ2-5; TRBD1 matches at 7 bases. Trimming at V came to 3 bases and at J to 6 bases, leaving 8 bases not matched to a gene. The CDR3 is made up of 14 amino acids. Germline V gives CDR1 SGHTS, CDR2 YDEGEE. The CDR3 DNA reads TGTGCCAGCAGCTACGGGACAGCAATGAAGACCCAGTACTTC. Its protein is CASSYGTAMKTQYF.

V is TRBV27 and J is TRBJ1-2; D possibly corresponds to TRBD1 (6 bases). Germline loops: CDR1 MNHEY, CDR2 SMNVEV (reference sequence). V gave up 0 bases and J gave up 4 bases, with 12 bases separating them. This CDR3 comprises 15 residues. The CDR3 DNA sequence: TGTGCCAGCAGTTTATCCAGGGGAGGGCCCTATGGCTACACCTTC. Amino acid sequence: CASSLSRGGPYGYTF.

This sequence joins TRBV30 and TRBJ2-7, with a weak D call TRBD2 (7 bases). This CDR3 is built from 11 residues. Germline CDR1 reads GTSNPN; CDR2 reads SVGIG (reference sequence). Trimming left V 3 bases short and J 5 bases short, with 8 bases between. The CDR3 nucleotides read TGTGCCTGGAGAGGGGGGGACGAGCAGTACTTC. Protein sequence: CAWRGGDEQYF.

The V call is TRBV6-5, the J call TRBJ1-2, with D possibly being TRBD1 (6 bases). Trimming cost V 5 bases and J 4 bases, with 14 bases left between them. CDR3 length: 14 amino acids. The germline CDR1 and CDR2 sequences are MNHEY and SVGAGI. CDR3 region: CASSQFLGAYGYTF. The CDR3 DNA reads as TGTGCCAGCAGTCAATTCTTGGGGGCCTATGGCTACACCTTC.

For this clone: Its ends do not fully match the called genes, so a read error is possible. The rearrangement links TRBV5-8 to TRBJ1-5, with 7 positions matching TRBD1. Per the germline V gene, CDR1 is SGHTS and CDR2 is YDEGEE. This CDR3 comprises 15 residues. DNA of the CDR3: TGTGCCAGCAGCTTGGAGGGGGCTCCAAATCAGCCCCAGAATTTT. This gives the protein CASSLEGAPNQPQNF.

This rearrangement joins TRBV5-8 to TRBJ2-3; 13 bases fit TRBD2. The CDR3 totals 17 residues. Germline V lookup: CDR1 SGHTS, CDR2 YDEGEE. Germline trimming cut 0 bases from V and 5 bases from J; bases unmatched to any gene: 6. The CDR3 spells CASSLERTSGGGDTQYF. CDR3 in DNA: TGTGCCAGCAGCTTGGAACGGACTAGCGGGGGAGGAGATACGCAGTATTTT. The whole variable domain, filled in from reference TRBV5-8 and TRBJ2-3, reads EAGVTQSPTHLIKTRGQQATLRCSPISGHTSVYWYQQALGLGLQFLLWYDEGEERNRGNFPPRFSGRQFPNYSSELNVNALELEDSALYLCASSLERTSGGGDTQYFGPGTRLTVL.

The chain couples TRBV7-3 to TRBJ1-1, with D possibly being TRBD1 (5 bases). This CDR3 spans 13 amino acids. The germline CDR1 and CDR2 sequences are SGHTA and FQGTGA. The V and J ends lost 4 bases and 2 bases respectively, with 8 bases between them. The CDR3 protein is CASSSDTNTEAFF. The CDR3 DNA reads as TGTGCCAGCAGCTCGGACACTAACACTGAAGCTTTCTTT.

V and J are TRBV7-2 and TRBJ1-1; D is unresolved. The CDR3 has 14 residues. Trimming stripped 7 bases from V and 0 bases from J, with 12 bases between. Germline V CDR1 and CDR2: SGHTA, FQGNSA. The CDR3 coding sequence is TGTGCCAGCATCTTGTGGGAGATGAACACTGAAGCTTTCTTT. It codes for CASILWEMNTEAFF. Supplemented by reference TRBV7-2 and TRBJ1-1, the full variable domain reads GAGVSQSPSNKVTEKGKDVELRCDPISGHTALYWYRQSLGQGLEFLIYFQGNSAPDKSGLPSDRFSAERTGGSVSTLTIQRTQQEDSAVYLCASILWEMNTEAFFGQGTRLTVV.

The chain is built from TRBV6-5 and TRBJ2-7; a weak D match, TRBD2 (5 bases). The CDR3 contains 15 residues. Germline V gene lookup returns CDR1 MNHEY and CDR2 SVGAGI. V was shortened by 2 bases and J by 0 bases, with 11 bases between the two germline ends. In nucleotides, the CDR3 is TGTGCCAGCAGTTACGCGGGCATTTCCTCCTACGAGCAGTACTTC. This gives the protein CASSYAGISSYEQYF.

This sequence joins TRBV14 and TRBJ2-7; 9 positions match TRBD2. V shed 4 bases and J 5 bases; nucleotides not matched to a gene: 9. The CDR3 sequence is 15 residues long. Per germline, CDR1 SGHDN and CDR2 FVKESK. CDR3 in amino acids: CASSLIPGLAHEQYF. The DNA for the CDR3 is TGTGCCAGCAGCCTCATTCCGGGACTAGCCCACGAGCAGTACTTC.

CDR3 bases: TGTGCCAGCAGTACCGGGACAGAGCCGGAGACCCAGTACTTC. It codes for CASSTGTEPETQYF. The chain links TRBV6-1 to TRBJ2-5, with 7 bases identical to TRBD1. CDR1 MNHNS and CDR2 SASEGT come from the germline V gene. This CDR3 spans 14 amino acids. The J segment lost 5 bases and the V segment lost 5 bases, leaving 8 bases of the junction unmatched.

The chain recombines TRBV7-9 with TRBJ2-7, with 9 bases fitting TRBD1. Germline CDR1 reads SEHNR; CDR2 reads FQNEAQ (reference sequence). V was pared by 5 bases and J by 4 bases, with 3 bases of the junction left unmatched. This CDR3 has 13 amino acids. CDR3 in amino acids: CASSQDRGYEQYF. CDR3 DNA sequence: TGTGCCAGCAGCCAGGACAGGGGTTACGAGCAGTACTTC.

The rearrangement links TRBV11-2 to TRBJ2-1, with TRBD2 as a possible D gene (7 bases). The V end lost 3 bases, the J end lost 9 bases, and 12 bases lay between the germline ends. CDR3 length equals 13 residues. Germline CDR1 reads SGHAT; CDR2 reads FQNNGV. CDR3 bases: TGTGCCAGCAGCTTGGGGGGGCCCGGTGAGCAGTTCTTC. It specifies CASSLGGPGEQFF.

V gene TRBV7-9 combines with J gene TRBJ2-7; D is ambiguous. The CDR3 is 11 amino acids. CDR1 SEHNR and CDR2 FQNEAQ come from the germline V gene (reference sequence). Trimming left V 4 bases short and J 4 bases short, with 5 bases between. The CDR3 sequence is CASSSIYEQYF. DNA for the CDR3: TGTGCCAGCAGCTCCATTTACGAGCAGTACTTC.

The chain has TRBV6-6 and TRBJ2-7; TRBD2 matches 10 bases. The CDR3 has 14 amino acids. Germline V gene data show CDR1 as MNHNY and CDR2 as SVGAGI (reference sequence). J was trimmed by 7 bases and V by 0 bases; bases with no gene match: 3. CDR3 region: CASSYSLAGDEQYF. CDR3 DNA: TGTGCCAGCAGTTACTCCCTAGCGGGGGATGAGCAGTACTTC.

The genes are TRBV27 and TRBJ2-7, with D perhaps matching TRBD1 (5 bases). The V end lost 3 bases, the J end lost 2 bases, and 14 bases lay between the germline ends. The CDR3 loop spans 15 amino acids. Germline CDR1 MNHEY, CDR2 SMNVEV (reference sequence). In nucleotides, the CDR3 is TGTGCCAGCAGTTTTTTGGACACAAGTCCCTACGAGCAGTACTTC. This translates into CASSFLDTSPYEQYF.

In this sample, this clone turned up once. The rearrangement uses TRBV20-1 and TRBJ1-1; TRBD1 might be the D (5 bases). Between the trimmed V and J ends, which lost 5 bases and 4 bases, there was a span of 8 bases. CDR1 is DFQATT, CDR2 SNEGSKA, per germline (reference sequence). CDR3 size: 11 residues. Written as DNA, the CDR3 is TGCAGTGCTGCCGGGGGCACTGAAGCTTTCTTT. This codes for CSAAGGTEAFF.

The J gene is TRBJ1-3, the V gene TRBV6-1, with D unclear. The CDR3 has 12 residues. The germline V gene encodes CDR1 MNHNS and CDR2 SASEGT. V gave up 5 bases and J gave up 2 bases, with 4 bases separating them. The CDR3 spells CASSTTGNTIYF. The CDR3 nucleotides are TGTGCCAGCAGTACAACTGGAAACACCATATATTTT.

The V gene is TRBV7-9, the J gene TRBJ1-5; 7 bases fit TRBD1. Germline V gene lookup returns CDR1 SEHNR and CDR2 FQNEAQ (reference sequence). CDR3 length equals 14 residues. The trim removed 3 bases at V and 4 bases at J, leaving 3 bases unmatched. CDR3 sequence (DNA): TGTGCCAGCAGCTTCGGGACAGCTAATCAGCCCCAGCATTTT. Translated: CASSFGTANQPQHF.